This passage covers 2 T cell receptor beta chains from one sample sequenced in a study of T cell repertoires in cytomegalovirus infection. Antigen specificity for these receptors is unknown. One entry per CDR3 protein, called by TCRdb with MiXCR from the reads. The sample holds 550,000 to 700,000 distinct CDR3 sequences, 40% seen once. The sample consisted of cultured PBMCs, taken from culture after CMV antigen stimulation. The receptors shown here come from a human donor in good health (CMV status not recorded). Some clones in this sample may be carry-over from other donors' samples.

The chain combines TRBV6-6 with TRBJ2-2; 7 positions agree with TRBD2. Germline lookup yields CDR1 MNHNY and CDR2 SVGAGI (reference sequence). The trim removed 7 bases at V and 0 bases at J, leaving 5 bases unmatched. The CDR3 is made up of 15 amino acids. The CDR3 reads CASILAATNTGELFF. For the CDR3, the DNA is TGTGCCAGCATTCTAGCGGCTACGAACACCGGGGAGCTGTTTTTT.

The chain joins TRBV6-1 to TRBJ1-5; D not certain. The germline CDR1 and CDR2 sequences are MNHNS and SASEGT. The CDR3 extends over 13 amino acids. The V and J ends lost 7 bases and 0 bases respectively, with 7 bases between them. The CDR3 protein is CASNRYSNQPQHF. The CDR3, as DNA: TGTGCCAGCAACCGCTATAGCAATCAGCCCCAGCATTTT.